What follows are 32 T cell receptor beta chains derived from one specimen sequenced in a study of cytotoxic CD8 clonotypes in ibrutinib-treated CLL. Measured with immunoSEQ multiplex PCR; TCRdb has only the in-frame clones, and not every one. The sample consists of 140,000 to 150,000 clones, roughly 76% of them appearing once. This specimen was PBMCs, taken after 24 months of ibrutinib treatment. These receptors came from a human donor with chronic lymphocytic leukemia.

V gene TRBV7-2 combines with J gene TRBJ1-2, with TRBD1 identical over 8 bases. Germline V gene data show CDR1 as SGHTA and CDR2 as FQGNSA. V lost 0 bases, J lost 3 bases, and 0 bases stayed unmatched. There are 14 residues in the CDR3. The CDR3 nucleotides are TGTGCCAGCAGCTTAGCGACAGGGGACTATGGCTACACCTTC. The encoded protein is CASSLATGDYGYTF.

The chain combines TRBV13 with TRBJ2-5, with 11 positions matching TRBD2. V was pared by 4 bases and J by 5 bases, with 15 bases of the junction left unmatched. There are 18 residues in the CDR3. CDR1 PRHDT and CDR2 FYEKMQ come from the germline V gene (reference sequence). The CDR3 coding sequence is TGTGCCAGCAGCTCCGCGGCCGGTAGCGGGGGGGCCCGGGAGACCCAGTACTTC. The encoded protein is CASSSAAGSGGARETQYF.

This clone occurred many times. V and J are TRBV6-5 and TRBJ1-6; D is ambiguous. CDR1 and CDR2 (germline): MNHEY, SVGAGI. The ends were cut back, 2 bases at V and 7 bases at J, with 6 bases in the middle. This CDR3 has 13 residues. CDR3 DNA: TGTGCCAGCAGTTACGTTGGGAATTCACCCCTCCACTTT. Its translation is CASSYVGNSPLHF.

In DNA form, the CDR3 reads TGTGCCAGTAGTAGTGGGGGCCATCACAAAAACATTCAGTACTTC. It encodes CASSSGGHHKNIQYF. The chain employs TRBV19 and TRBJ2-4; D may be TRBD1 (6 bases). Germline assignment: CDR1 LNHDA and CDR2 SQIVND (reference sequence). The CDR3 runs to 15 residues. V was cut by 4 bases and J by 3 bases, with 13 bases left in between. The variable domain in full, completed from reference TRBV19 and TRBJ2-4, reads DGGITQSPKYLFRKEGQNVTLSCEQNLNHDAMYWYRQDPGQGLRLIYYSQIVNDFQKGDIAEGYSVSREKKESFPLTVTSAQKNPTAFYLCASSSGGHHKNIQYFGAGTRLSVL.

V and J are TRBV27 and TRBJ2-7, with TRBD1 identical over 9 bases. CDR1 and CDR2 (germline): MNHEY, SMNVEV (reference sequence). This CDR3 has 14 amino acids. V lost 3 bases and J lost 4; bases outside the gene matches: 4. The CDR3 protein is CASSLTGGRYEQYF. The CDR3 coding sequence is TGTGCCAGCAGTTTGACAGGGGGTCGGTACGAGCAGTACTTC.

This clone was detected once. The rearrangement uses TRBV6-5 and TRBJ1-5, with D maybe TRBD1 (5 bases). The germline V gene has CDR1 MNHEY and CDR2 SVGAGI. This CDR3 has 15 residues. V lost 6 bases, J lost 7 bases, and 19 bases lay in between. The CDR3 sequence is CASRTGTQADQPQHF. CDR3 DNA: TGTGCCAGCAGAACCGGGACCCAGGCAGACCAGCCCCAGCATTTT.

The gene calls are TRBV19 and TRBJ2-2, with 8 bases matching TRBD2. The CDR3 runs to 16 residues. The junction had 9 bases not matched to a gene; V was cut back by 5 bases and J by 4 bases. The germline V gene encodes CDR1 LNHDA and CDR2 SQIVND (reference sequence). CDR3 region: CASSARGGLGTGELFF. The DNA for the CDR3 is TGTGCCAGTAGTGCACGGGGGGGCCTTGGCACCGGGGAGCTGTTTTTT.

This clone was seen a few times. The chain carries TRBV6-5 and TRBJ1-6, with D possibly matching TRBD1 (5 bases). The CDR3 loop spans 13 amino acids. Germline V gene sequence: CDR1 MNHEY, CDR2 SVGAGI. V lost 6 bases and J lost 9, with 12 bases in between. The CDR3: CASSTGLGSPLHF. CDR3 coding DNA: TGTGCCAGCAGCACAGGTTTGGGTTCACCCCTCCACTTT.

The rearrangement uses TRBV27 and TRBJ2-4; a weak D match, TRBD1 (6 bases). The CDR3 runs 16 residues. The germline V and J ends were trimmed by 2 bases and 8 bases, with 19 bases remaining between them. CDR1 and CDR2 (germline): MNHEY, SMNVEV (reference sequence). The CDR3 sequence is CASSLSWGPPGDIQYF. In DNA, the CDR3 is TGTGCCAGCAGTTTAAGCTGGGGGCCCCCTGGGGACATTCAGTACTTC.

The chain couples TRBV30 to TRBJ2-3, with unresolved D. Germline assignment: CDR1 GTSNPN and CDR2 SVGIG (reference sequence). V was clipped by 2 bases and J by 4 bases, with 10 bases between them. CDR3 length equals 13 residues. The CDR3: CAWSSHRADTQYF. The CDR3, as DNA: TGTGCCTGGAGTTCTCATCGGGCAGATACGCAGTATTTT.

The rearrangement uses TRBV6-6 and TRBJ2-7, with 7 bases that match TRBD2. The germline gives CDR1 MNHNY, CDR2 SVGAGI (reference sequence). The junction had 5 bases not matched to a gene; V was cut back by 5 bases and J by 1 base. The CDR3 has 14 amino acids. CDR3 sequence (DNA): TGTGCCAGCAGTCCCACTAGCGTGTCCTACGAGCAGTACTTC. It specifies CASSPTSVSYEQYF.

This chain uses TRBV29-1 with TRBJ2-1, with TRBD1 identical over 9 bases. Germline V gene lookup returns CDR1 SQVTM and CDR2 ANQGSEA. The CDR3 is made up of 13 amino acids. Trimming removed 7 bases from V and 8 bases from J; junction bases left unmatched: 9. The CDR3 loop is CSAAGTGIHEQFF. CDR3 nucleotides: TGCAGCGCCGCCGGGACAGGGATCCATGAGCAGTTCTTC.

A word on this clone: This sample also contains other DNA sequences that code for the same CDR3. The CDR3 DNA sequence: TGCGCCAGCAGTCTCCCATACCGGGGGCGGGGGGCCTACGAGCAGTACTTC. As protein: CASSLPYRGRGAYEQYF. The rearrangement joins TRBV23-1 to TRBJ2-7, with TRBD2 matching over 8 bases. TRBV23-1 is an ORF; its function is uncertain. The junction had 13 bases not matched to a gene; V was cut back by 4 bases and J by 2 bases. The CDR3 has 17 residues.

The chain recombines TRBV5-1 with TRBJ2-5, with D unresolved. Germline CDR1 SGHRS, CDR2 YFSETQ. This CDR3 is 13 amino acids long. Between the trimmed V and J ends, which lost 0 bases and 3 bases, there was a span of 6 bases. The CDR3 is CASSLGTEETQYF. In DNA, the CDR3 is TGCGCCAGCAGCTTGGGCACTGAAGAGACCCAGTACTTC.

The DNA for the CDR3 is TGTGCCAGCAGCCCAAGTCTACAGGGGGAAGGGGGCTACACCTTC. Its protein product is CASSPSLQGEGGYTF. This chain joins TRBV4-2 and TRBJ1-2; 8 nucleotides line up with TRBD1. CDR1 is LGHNA and CDR2 is YNFKEQ in the germline V gene. This CDR3 region has 15 residues. The V and J ends lost 4 bases and 8 bases, in that order; junction bases with no gene match: 12.

The V call is TRBV27, the J call TRBJ2-3; TRBD2 is a possible D gene (5 bases). The CDR3 spans 16 residues. V was shortened by 3 bases and J by 1 base, with 14 bases between the two germline ends. CDR1 and CDR2 (germline): MNHEY, SMNVEV (reference sequence). The CDR3 nucleotides read TGTGCCAGCAGTTTCCCCTCGGTGGAGGGCACAGATACGCAGTATTTT. Its translation is CASSFPSVEGTDTQYF.

This rearrangement joins TRBV20-1 to TRBJ1-5; D unresolved. The CDR3 is 10 residues long. Trimming removed 1 base at V and 11 bases at J, with 6 bases between. From germline, CDR1 is DFQATT and CDR2 SNEGSKA (reference sequence). This CDR3 is CSARGETQHF. DNA for the CDR3: TGCAGTGCTAGAGGGGAGACCCAGCATTTT.

The sample holds many counts of this clone. J is TRBJ2-1 and V is TRBV6-1, with 7 bases matching TRBD1. CDR3 length: 13 residues. CDR1 and CDR2 (germline): MNHNS, SASEGT. The V gene end was trimmed by 6 bases and the J gene end by 8 bases; junction bases not matched to a gene: 7. The DNA for the CDR3 is TGTGCCAGCAGACCACAGGGGCGGGATGAGCAGTTCTTC. Translating gives CASRPQGRDEQFF.

The count of this clone is one. The CDR3 protein is CASGKDYTDTQYF. CDR3 nucleotide sequence: TGTGCTAGTGGAAAGGACTACACAGATACGCAGTATTTT. This chain joins TRBV12-5 and TRBJ2-3; D possibly corresponds to TRBD2 (6 bases). The CDR3 is 13 amino acids. Germline values: CDR1 LGHNT, CDR2 FRNRAP. V was shortened by 6 bases and J by 2 bases, with 9 bases between the two germline ends.

This rearrangement joins TRBV10-1 to TRBJ2-7, with unresolved D. This CDR3 is 16 amino acids long. The V and J ends lost 0 bases and 6 bases respectively, with 18 bases between them. The V gene's germline CDR1 is WNHNN and CDR2 SYGVQD (reference sequence). The CDR3 sequence is CASSESGLTTLLEQYF. CDR3 DNA: TGCGCCAGCAGTGAGTCGGGCCTCACGACCCTTCTCGAGCAGTACTTC.

The gene calls are TRBV7-9 and TRBJ1-2; unclear D gene. V was clipped by 8 bases and J by 4 bases, with 11 bases between them. The CDR3 has 12 residues. CDR1 is SEHNR and CDR2 is FQNEAQ in the germline V gene (reference sequence). CDR3 nucleotide sequence: TGTGCCAGCGGGGTGGCAGCCTATGGCTACACCTTC. It encodes CASGVAAYGYTF. Drawing the rest from reference TRBV7-9 and TRBJ1-2, the complete variable domain is DTGVSQNPRHKITKRGQNVTFRCDPISEHNRLYWYRQTLGQGPEFLTYFQNEAQLEKSRLLSDRFSAERPKGSFSTLEIQRTEQGDSAMYLCASGVAAYGYTFGSGTRLTVV.

The V and J genes are TRBV19 and TRBJ1-4; D perhaps matches TRBD1 (5 bases). Trimming cost V 3 bases and J 4 bases, with 9 bases left between them. Germline loops: CDR1 LNHDA, CDR2 SQIVND (reference sequence). The CDR3 spans 14 residues. CDR3 nucleotides: TGTGCCAGTAGTATGGGACGGCTTAATGAAAAACTGTTTTTT. Protein product: CASSMGRLNEKLFF. The full variable domain, its missing parts supplied by reference TRBV19 and TRBJ1-4, is DGGITQSPKYLFRKEGQNVTLSCEQNLNHDAMYWYRQDPGQGLRLIYYSQIVNDFQKGDIAEGYSVSREKKESFPLTVTSAQKNPTAFYLCASSMGRLNEKLFFGSGTQLSVL.

The chain is built from TRBV7-9 and TRBJ2-2, with D hard to call. V gave up 5 bases and J gave up 6 bases, with 10 bases separating them. The CDR3 loop spans 13 amino acids. Germline V CDR1 and CDR2: SEHNR, FQNEAQ (reference sequence). CDR3 sequence (DNA): TGTGCCAGCAGCCCCCACTCATCCGGGGAGCTGTTTTTT. Its protein product is CASSPHSSGELFF.

This chain joins TRBV7-8 and TRBJ1-1; D call uncertain. CDR3 size: 12 residues. CDR1 and CDR2 from the germline V gene are SGHVS and FQNEAQ. V was pared by 6 bases and J by 4 bases, with 9 bases between. The CDR3 nucleotides read TGTGCCAGCAGGCAACCGAGCACTGAAGCTTTCTTT. Amino acid sequence: CASRQPSTEAFF.

This clone was seen only a few times. The rearrangement joins TRBV5-1 to TRBJ2-5, with TRBD1 matching 9 bases. The length of the CDR3 is 14 residues. Germline loops: CDR1 SGHRS, CDR2 YFSETQ. Trimming cost V 4 bases and J 7 bases; bases outside gene matches: 8. Here the CDR3 reads CASSPGQGGWTQYF. CDR3 nucleotides: TGCGCCAGCAGCCCGGGACAGGGTGGGTGGACCCAGTACTTC.

The V call is TRBV7-3, the J call TRBJ2-7; 9 bases fit TRBD1. The CDR3 runs to 16 residues. Germline values: CDR1 SGHTA, CDR2 FQGTGA. V lost 5 bases and J lost 6; bases outside the gene matches: 14. CDR3 sequence (DNA): TGTGCCAGCAGCCCCCGGACTTCCCGGGGACAGGGCGAGCAGTACTTC. Protein product: CASSPRTSRGQGEQYF.

The V and J genes are TRBV5-1 and TRBJ2-1, with 8 bases lining up with TRBD2. Germline V lookup: CDR1 SGHRS, CDR2 YFSETQ. V trimming: 0 bases; J trimming: 7 bases; junction bases outside the gene matches: 9. The CDR3 covers 16 residues. CDR3 loop: CASSLALAREVNEQFF. The CDR3 nucleotides are TGCGCCAGCAGCTTGGCCTTGGCGCGGGAGGTTAATGAGCAGTTCTTC.

The chain links TRBV5-4 to TRBJ2-2; D call uncertain. Germline-derived CDR1 and CDR2 are SGHNT and YYREEE (reference sequence). The CDR3 contains 15 residues. V shed 4 bases and J shed 4 bases, with 14 bases lying between them. The CDR3 loop reads CASSHWAVGTGELFF. CDR3 nucleotide sequence: TGTGCCAGCAGCCATTGGGCCGTGGGCACCGGGGAGCTGTTTTTT.

In DNA form, the CDR3 reads TGTGCCAGCACGGTCTCCCGAGCAGGGAGGGTAAGGCCAGATACGCAGTATTTT. Amino acid sequence: CASTVSRAGRVRPDTQYF. The chain recombines TRBV28 with TRBJ2-3; 7 bases agree with TRBD2. Germline CDR1 MDHEN, CDR2 SYDVKM. CDR3 length equals 18 residues. The trim removed 7 bases at V and 4 bases at J, leaving 20 bases unmatched.

The chain employs TRBV6-5 and TRBJ2-3; D remains unclear. Deletions cut 10 bases from V and 6 bases from J, with 11 bases between. This CDR3 contains 11 residues. Germline loops: CDR1 MNHEY, CDR2 SVGAGI. CDR3 region: CATQYSDTQYF. The CDR3 nucleotides read TGTGCCACCCAGTACTCGGATACGCAGTATTTT.

This clone was seen a single time. The chain carries TRBV27 and TRBJ1-2; D is unclear. The ends were cut back, 4 bases at V and 7 bases at J, with 19 bases in the middle. Per germline, CDR1 MNHEY and CDR2 SMNVEV (reference sequence). This CDR3 is 15 amino acids long. The chain's CDR3 is CASSSREPSVFGYTF. The CDR3 DNA sequence: TGTGCCAGCAGTTCCCGGGAGCCGTCGGTGTTTGGCTACACCTTC.

This clone was seen a single time. The V call is TRBV4-2, the J call TRBJ1-3; D remains ambiguous. This CDR3 has 17 amino acids. CDR1 is LGHNA, CDR2 YNFKEQ, per germline. V lost 3 bases, J lost 1 base, and 16 bases lay in between. The chain's CDR3 is CASSQVRALRSGNTIYF. The CDR3 DNA sequence: TGTGCCAGCAGCCAGGTTCGGGCCCTCCGATCTGGAAACACCATATATTTT.